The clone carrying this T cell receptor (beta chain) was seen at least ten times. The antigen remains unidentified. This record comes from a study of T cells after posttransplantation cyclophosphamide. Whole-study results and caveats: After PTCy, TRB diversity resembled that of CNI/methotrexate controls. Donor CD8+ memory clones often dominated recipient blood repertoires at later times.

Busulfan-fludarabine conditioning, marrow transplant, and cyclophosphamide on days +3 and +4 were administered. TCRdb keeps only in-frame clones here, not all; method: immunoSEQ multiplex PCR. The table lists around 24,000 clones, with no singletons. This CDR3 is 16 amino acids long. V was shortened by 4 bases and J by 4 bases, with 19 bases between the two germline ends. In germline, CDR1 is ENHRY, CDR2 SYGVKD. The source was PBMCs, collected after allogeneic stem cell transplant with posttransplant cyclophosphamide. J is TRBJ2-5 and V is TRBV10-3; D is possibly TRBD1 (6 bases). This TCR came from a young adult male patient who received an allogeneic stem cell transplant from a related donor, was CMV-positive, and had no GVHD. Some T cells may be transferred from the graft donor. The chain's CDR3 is CAISAKTGPGTETQYF. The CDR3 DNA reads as TGTGCCATCAGTGCAAAAACAGGGCCGGGGACAGAGACCCAGTACTTC.